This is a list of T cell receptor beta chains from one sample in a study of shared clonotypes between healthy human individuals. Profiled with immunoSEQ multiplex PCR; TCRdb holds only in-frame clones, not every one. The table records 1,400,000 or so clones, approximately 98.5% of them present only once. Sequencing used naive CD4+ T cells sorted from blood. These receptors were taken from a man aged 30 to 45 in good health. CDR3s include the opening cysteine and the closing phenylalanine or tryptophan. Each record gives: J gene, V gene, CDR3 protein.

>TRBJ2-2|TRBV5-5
CASSLAGGLGAGELFF
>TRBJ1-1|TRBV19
CASVDSDRIEAFF
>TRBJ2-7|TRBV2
CATQGLAGPYEQYF
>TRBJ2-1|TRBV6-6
CASSYEDGIGFFF
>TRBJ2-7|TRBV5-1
CASSATRAGHEQYF
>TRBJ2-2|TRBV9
CASRPGTTGTGELFF
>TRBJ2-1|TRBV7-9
CASSPYTTGTRYNEQFF
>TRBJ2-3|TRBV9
CASSVGRLAGEEWVSDTQYF
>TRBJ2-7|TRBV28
CASSPSEIVSYEQYF
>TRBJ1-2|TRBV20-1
CSAKDVYGYTF
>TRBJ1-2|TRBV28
CASRSPGLGNGYTF
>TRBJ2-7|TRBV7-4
CASSSEQRRIYEQYF
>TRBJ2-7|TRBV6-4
CASSDLLGTSGSSGVYEQYF
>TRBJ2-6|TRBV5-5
CASSLVSSSGANVLTF
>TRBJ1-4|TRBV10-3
CAISPGSEKLFF
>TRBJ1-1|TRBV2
CASSGYENTEAFF
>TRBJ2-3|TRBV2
CASRTGGRTDTQYF
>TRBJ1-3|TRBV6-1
CASRIGQGPGNTIYF
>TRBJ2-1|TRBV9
CASSVAGGSSYNEQFF
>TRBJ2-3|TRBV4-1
CASSQVIRRTGVTDTQYF
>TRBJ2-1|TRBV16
CASSPLEGGTALF
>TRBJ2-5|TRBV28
CASSLGPVGQGRYSGMEQETQYF
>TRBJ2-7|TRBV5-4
CASSLGGSHNYEQYF
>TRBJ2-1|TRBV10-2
CASRGFGTSGSRTINEQFF
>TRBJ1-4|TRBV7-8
CASSQLRAATTNEKLFF
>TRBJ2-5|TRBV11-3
CASSAISEGTQYF
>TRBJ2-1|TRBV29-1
CSVDRGSTSYNEQFF
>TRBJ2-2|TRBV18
CASSSVLAGGPGNTGELFF
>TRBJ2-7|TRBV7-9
CASSFGVSSSYEQYF
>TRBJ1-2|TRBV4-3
CASSQDGTGPSTF
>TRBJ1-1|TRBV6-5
CASRGTGNTEAFF
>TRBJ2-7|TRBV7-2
CASSFLAGKYEQYF
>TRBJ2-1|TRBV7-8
CASSLMTYNEQFF
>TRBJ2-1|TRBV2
CASSPRNGGYNEQFF
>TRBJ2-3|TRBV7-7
CASSLRCKSTDTQYF
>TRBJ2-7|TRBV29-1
CSAMVVAGEGEQYF
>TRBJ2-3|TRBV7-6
CASSRSGRLSDTQYF
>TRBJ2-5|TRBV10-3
CAISDSGTGRETQYF
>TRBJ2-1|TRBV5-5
CASSLLAGLSYNEQFF
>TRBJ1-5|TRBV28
CASSLGGPQHF
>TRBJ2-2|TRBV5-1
CASSPPQGNTGELFF
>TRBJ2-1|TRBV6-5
CASSYRGVSPYNEQFF
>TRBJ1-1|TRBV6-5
CASSVQGREAFF
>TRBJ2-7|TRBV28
CASYGPIAGLSYEQYF